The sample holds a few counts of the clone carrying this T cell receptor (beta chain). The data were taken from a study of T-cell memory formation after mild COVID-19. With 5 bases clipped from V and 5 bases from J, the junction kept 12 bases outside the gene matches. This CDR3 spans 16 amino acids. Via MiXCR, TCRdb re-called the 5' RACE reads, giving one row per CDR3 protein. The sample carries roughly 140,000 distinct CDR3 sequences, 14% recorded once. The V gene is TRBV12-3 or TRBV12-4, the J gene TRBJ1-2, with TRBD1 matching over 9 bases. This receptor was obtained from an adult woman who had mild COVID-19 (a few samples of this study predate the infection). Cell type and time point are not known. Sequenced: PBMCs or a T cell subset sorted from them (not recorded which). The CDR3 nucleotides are TGTGCCAGCAGTCTGACGTCCGGGACAGGGTATTATGGCTACACCTTC. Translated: CASSLTSGTGYYGYTF.